This is a list of T cell receptor beta chains from one sample in a study of blood T cell repertoires in COVID-19. The data were produced by immunoSEQ multiplex PCR, yet TCRdb's version contains in-frame clones alone and is incomplete. The data hold about 190,000 clones, with approximately 86% observed a single time. The sample was peripheral blood. The origin of the receptors is an older man with active or convalescent COVID-19. Both conserved end residues are part of each CDR3. Fields, in order: J gene, clone size, V gene, D gene, CDR3 DNA, CDR3 protein. The D gene is left open where the match is weak. A row's size may be missing; if present it is once, few, many or a size class.

J: TRBJ2-7
size: .
V: TRBV21-1
D: .
DNA: TGTGCCAGCAGCAAAGTGGACGCGGCAGGGCTACCTTACGAGCAGTACTTC
CDR3: CASSKVDAAGLPYEQYF

J: TRBJ2-1
size: .
V: TRBV5-1
D: .
DNA: TGCGCCAGCAGCTTGCGAGGGAGTTCTACCGATGAGCAGTTCTTC
CDR3: CASSLRGSSTDEQFF

J: TRBJ1-2
size: .
V: TRBV2
D: .
DNA: TGTGCCAGCAGTGCAGCCAGGGAAGGGCTTAGGGACTTC
CDR3: CASSAAREGLRDF

J: TRBJ1-3
size: .
V: TRBV28
D: TRBD1
DNA: TGTGCCAGCAGTGACGCGACAGGGACTGGAAACACCATATATTTT
CDR3: CASSDATGTGNTIYF

J: TRBJ1-5
size: .
V: TRBV19
D: TRBD1
DNA: TGTGCCAGTAGTATTCGGGGGACAGGGAGTGTCCAGCCCCAGCATTTT
CDR3: CASSIRGTGSVQPQHF

J: TRBJ1-4
size: few
V: TRBV5-1
D: .
DNA: TGCGCCAGCAGCCTAGTGGGAGGAGAAAAACTGTTTTTT
CDR3: CASSLVGGEKLFF

J: TRBJ1-2
size: .
V: TRBV10-1
D: .
DNA: TGCGCCAGCAGTGCCGACACTCGGCGCTACACCTTC
CDR3: CASSADTRRYTF

J: TRBJ1-3
size: .
V: TRBV6-1
D: TRBD1
DNA: TGTGCCAGCAGTGAACCTTATTCGGGACAGGGGTCTGGAAACACCATATATTTT
CDR3: CASSEPYSGQGSGNTIYF

J: TRBJ2-1
size: .
V: TRBV9
D: .
DNA: TGTGCCAGCAGCGTAGGGGACATGGTGTTCTACAATGAGCAGTTCTTC
CDR3: CASSVGDMVFYNEQFF

J: TRBJ2-5
size: once
V: TRBV6-5
D: TRBD1
DNA: TGTGCCAGCAGCCCGAGCCTGAAGACAGGGGGAACCCAGTACTTC
CDR3: CASSPSLKTGGTQYF

J: TRBJ2-6
size: .
V: TRBV28
D: TRBD1
DNA: TGTGCCACCAAGACAGGGCTGGGAACTAGGGGGGCCAACGTCCTGACTTTC
CDR3: CATKTGLGTRGANVLTF

J: TRBJ2-3
size: .
V: TRBV27
D: TRBD2
DNA: TGTGCCAGCAGTTCTTCCCGCGGGAGCACCCCAGATACGCAGTATTTT
CDR3: CASSSSRGSTPDTQYF

J: TRBJ2-1
size: .
V: TRBV27
D: TRBD2
DNA: TGTGCCAGCAGTTTGGAGCGGGGGGGATACAATGAGCAGTTCTTC
CDR3: CASSLERGGYNEQFF

J: TRBJ1-1
size: .
V: TRBV15
D: TRBD1
DNA: TGTGCCACCAGCAGAGGCGGACAGGGTGGAGCTGAAGCTTTCTTT
CDR3: CATSRGGQGGAEAFF

J: TRBJ1-6
size: .
V: TRBV19
D: TRBD1
DNA: TGTGCCAGTACTCGACAGGGGGATAATTCACCCCTCCACTTT
CDR3: CASTRQGDNSPLHF

J: TRBJ2-7
size: once
V: TRBV5-4
D: TRBD1
DNA: TGTGCCAGCAGCCCCGGGACAGGGGTGTACGAGCAGTACTTC
CDR3: CASSPGTGVYEQYF

J: TRBJ2-3
size: .
V: TRBV9
D: TRBD2
DNA: TGTGCCAGCAGCGTAGGACTAGCGGGGGGCGTGGCAGATACGCAGTATTTT
CDR3: CASSVGLAGGVADTQYF

J: TRBJ2-3
size: .
V: TRBV20-1
D: TRBD2
DNA: TGCAGTGCTAGTCCCCAGACTAGCGGGGGGGAAGGAGATACGCAGTATTTT
CDR3: CSASPQTSGGEGDTQYF